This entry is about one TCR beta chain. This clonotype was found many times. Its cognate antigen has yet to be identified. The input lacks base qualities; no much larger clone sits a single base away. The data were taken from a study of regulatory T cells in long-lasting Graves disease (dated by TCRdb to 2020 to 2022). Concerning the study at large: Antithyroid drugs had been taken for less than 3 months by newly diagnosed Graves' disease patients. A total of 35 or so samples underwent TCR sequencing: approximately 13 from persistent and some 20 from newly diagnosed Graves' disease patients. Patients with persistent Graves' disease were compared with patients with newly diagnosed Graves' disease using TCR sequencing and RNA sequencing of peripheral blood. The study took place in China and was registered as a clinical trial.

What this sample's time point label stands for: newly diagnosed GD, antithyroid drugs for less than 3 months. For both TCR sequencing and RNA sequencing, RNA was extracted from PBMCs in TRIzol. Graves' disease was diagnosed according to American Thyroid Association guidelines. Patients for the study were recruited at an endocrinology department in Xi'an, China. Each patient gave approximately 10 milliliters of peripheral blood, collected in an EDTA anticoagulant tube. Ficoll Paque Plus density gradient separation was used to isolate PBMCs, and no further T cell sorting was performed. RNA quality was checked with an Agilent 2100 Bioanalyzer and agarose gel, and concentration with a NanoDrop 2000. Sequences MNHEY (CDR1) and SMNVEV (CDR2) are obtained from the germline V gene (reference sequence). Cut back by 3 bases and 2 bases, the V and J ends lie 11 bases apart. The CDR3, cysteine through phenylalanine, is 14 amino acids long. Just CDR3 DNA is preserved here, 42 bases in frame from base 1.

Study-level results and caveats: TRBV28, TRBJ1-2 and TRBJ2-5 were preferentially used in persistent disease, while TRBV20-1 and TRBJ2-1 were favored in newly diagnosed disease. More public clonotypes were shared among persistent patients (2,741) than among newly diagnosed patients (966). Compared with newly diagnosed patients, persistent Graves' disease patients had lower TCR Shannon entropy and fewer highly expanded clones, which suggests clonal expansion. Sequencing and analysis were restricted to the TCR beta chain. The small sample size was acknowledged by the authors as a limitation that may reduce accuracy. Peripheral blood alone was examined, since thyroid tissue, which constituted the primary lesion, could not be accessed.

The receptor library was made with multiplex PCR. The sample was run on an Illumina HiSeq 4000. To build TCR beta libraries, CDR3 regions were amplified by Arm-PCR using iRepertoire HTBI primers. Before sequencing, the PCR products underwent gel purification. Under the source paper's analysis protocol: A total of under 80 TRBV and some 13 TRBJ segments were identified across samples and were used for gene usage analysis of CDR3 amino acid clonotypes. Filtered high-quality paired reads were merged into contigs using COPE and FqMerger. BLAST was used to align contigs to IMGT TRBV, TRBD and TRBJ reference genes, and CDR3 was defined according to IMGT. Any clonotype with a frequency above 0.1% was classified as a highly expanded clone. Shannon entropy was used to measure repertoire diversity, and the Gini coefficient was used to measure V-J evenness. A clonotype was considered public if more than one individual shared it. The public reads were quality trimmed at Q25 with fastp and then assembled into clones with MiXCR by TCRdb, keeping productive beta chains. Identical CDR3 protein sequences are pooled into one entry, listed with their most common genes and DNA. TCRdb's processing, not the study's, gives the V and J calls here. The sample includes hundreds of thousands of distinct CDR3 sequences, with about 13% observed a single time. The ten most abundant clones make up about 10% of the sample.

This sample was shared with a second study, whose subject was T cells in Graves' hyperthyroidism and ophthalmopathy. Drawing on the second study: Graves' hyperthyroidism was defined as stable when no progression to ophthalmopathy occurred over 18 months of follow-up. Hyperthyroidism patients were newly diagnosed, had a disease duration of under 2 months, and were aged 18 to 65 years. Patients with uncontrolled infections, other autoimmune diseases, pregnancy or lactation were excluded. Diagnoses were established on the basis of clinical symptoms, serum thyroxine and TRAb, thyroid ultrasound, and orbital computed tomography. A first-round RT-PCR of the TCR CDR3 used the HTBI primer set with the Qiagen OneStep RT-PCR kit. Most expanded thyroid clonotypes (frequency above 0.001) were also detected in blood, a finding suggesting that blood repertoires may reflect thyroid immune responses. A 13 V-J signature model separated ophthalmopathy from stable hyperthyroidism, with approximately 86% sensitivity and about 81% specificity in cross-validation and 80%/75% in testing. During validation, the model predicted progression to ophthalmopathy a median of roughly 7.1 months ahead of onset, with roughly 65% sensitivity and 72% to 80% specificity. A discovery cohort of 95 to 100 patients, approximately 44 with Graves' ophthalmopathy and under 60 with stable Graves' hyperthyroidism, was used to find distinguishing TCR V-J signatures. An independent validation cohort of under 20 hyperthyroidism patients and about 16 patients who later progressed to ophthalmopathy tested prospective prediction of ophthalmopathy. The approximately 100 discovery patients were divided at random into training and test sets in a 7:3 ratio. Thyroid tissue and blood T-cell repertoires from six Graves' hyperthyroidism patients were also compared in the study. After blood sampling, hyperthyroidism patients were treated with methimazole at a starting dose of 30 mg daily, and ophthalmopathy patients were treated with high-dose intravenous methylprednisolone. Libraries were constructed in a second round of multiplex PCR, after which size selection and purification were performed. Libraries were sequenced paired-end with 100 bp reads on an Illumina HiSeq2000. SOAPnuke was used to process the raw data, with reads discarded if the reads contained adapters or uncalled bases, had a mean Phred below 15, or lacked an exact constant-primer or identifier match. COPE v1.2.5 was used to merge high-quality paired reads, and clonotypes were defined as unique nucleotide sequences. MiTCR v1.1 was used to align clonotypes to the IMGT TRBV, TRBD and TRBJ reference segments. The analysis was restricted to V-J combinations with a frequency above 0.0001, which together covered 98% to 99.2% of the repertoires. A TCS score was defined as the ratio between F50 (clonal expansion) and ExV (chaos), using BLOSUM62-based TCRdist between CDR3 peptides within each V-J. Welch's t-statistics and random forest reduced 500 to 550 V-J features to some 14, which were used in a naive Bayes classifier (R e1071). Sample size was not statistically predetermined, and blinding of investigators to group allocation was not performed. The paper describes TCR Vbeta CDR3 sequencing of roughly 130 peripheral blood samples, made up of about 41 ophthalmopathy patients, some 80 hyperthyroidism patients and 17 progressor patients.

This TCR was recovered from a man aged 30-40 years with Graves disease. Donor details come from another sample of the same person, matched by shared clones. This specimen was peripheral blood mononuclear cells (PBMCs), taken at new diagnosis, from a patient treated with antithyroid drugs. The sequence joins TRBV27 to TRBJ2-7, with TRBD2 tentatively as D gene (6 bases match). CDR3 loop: CASSLFAGPYEQYF. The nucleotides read TGTGCCAGCAGTTTGTTCGCGGGGCCCTACGAGCAGTACTTC.